This T cell receptor beta chain was found in a study of radiotherapy plus CTLA-4 blockade in lung cancer. Study-level background: Of all patients, around 20% responded objectively and approximately 30% showed disease control.

Overall study findings and caveats: In blood, early T cell clone dynamics reportedly predicted response best, together with interferon-beta. Blood TCR clones of tumor origin expanded after radiotherapy plus ipilimumab.

On this clone itself: Its antigen is not known.

Here immunoSEQ multiplex PCR was the method, and the copy in TCRdb shows in-frame clones only, minus some. The sample lists some 46,000 clones, approximately 77% occurring once. The CDR3 runs 14 residues. V gave up 1 base and J gave up 1 base, with 7 bases separating them. The germline V gene has CDR1 SGHVS and CDR2 FQNEAQ. The receptor comes from a human donor with non-small cell lung cancer whose response to radiotherapy plus ipilimumab could not be evaluated. The chain carries TRBV7-8 and TRBJ1-1; D is perhaps TRBD1 (5 bases). The sample consisted of peripheral blood, taken from a patient treated with radiotherapy plus ipilimumab. The CDR3 loop reads CASSLGTGNTEAFF. The CDR3 DNA is TGTGCCAGCAGCTTAGGAACAGGGAACACTGAAGCTTTCTTT.